These 18 T cell receptor beta chains were sequenced from one sample in a study of early T cells in non-severe SARS-CoV-2 infection. TCRdb fed the 5' RACE reads into MiXCR, producing one record per CDR3 protein. The sample carries some 34,000 distinct CDR3 sequences, about 9.3% recorded once. Sequenced material: whole blood. The source of these receptors is an adult who was a healthcare worker with PCR-confirmed SARS-CoV-2 infection or an uninfected control (not recorded which).

This clonotype was observed a few times. The chain has TRBV12-3 or TRBV12-4 and TRBJ2-1; TRBD1 aligns across 7 bases. After removal of 0 bases from V and 3 bases from J, the junction contained 5 bases not matched to a gene. The CDR3 is 16 amino acids. The CDR3 DNA reads as TGTGCCAGCAGTTTAGCGGGACAGTTGAGCTACAATGAGCAGTTCTTC. The encoded protein is CASSLAGQLSYNEQFF.

This rearrangement joins TRBV14 to TRBJ1-1, with 7 bases matching TRBD1. The CDR3 runs to 13 residues. J gave up 7 bases and V 4 bases, and 6 bases lay outside the gene matches. Germline values: CDR1 SGHDN, CDR2 FVKESK. The CDR3 region is CASSPIRQGEAFF. CDR3 nucleotides: TGTGCCAGCAGCCCCATTAGACAGGGTGAAGCTTTCTTT.

In its sample, this clonotype was seen a few times. This chain joins TRBV5-5 and TRBJ1-2, with D perhaps TRBD1 (6 bases). CDR1 and CDR2 from the germline V gene are SGHKS and YYEKEE (reference sequence). Trimming removed 6 bases from V and 6 bases from J, with 18 bases in between. CDR3 size: 14 residues. CDR3 bases: TGTGCCAGCAATCGATGGGGGGCAGTGGATGGCTACACCTTC. Translation gives CASNRWGAVDGYTF.

The rearrangement joins TRBV6-5 to TRBJ1-1, with 7 bases identical to TRBD1. This CDR3 contains 17 residues. V gave up 1 base and J gave up 3 bases; unmatched junction bases: 11. Germline CDR1 MNHEY, CDR2 SVGAGI. The DNA for the CDR3 is TGTGCCAGCAGTTACTTCCCCCGACAGGGAGTGGACACTGAAGCTTTCTTT. This gives the protein CASSYFPRQGVDTEAFF.

Ten or more counts support this clonotype. This chain joins TRBV11-2 and TRBJ2-5; 8 nucleotides agree with TRBD1. Germline CDR1 reads SGHAT; CDR2 reads FQNNGV. The CDR3 totals 17 residues. V trimming: 1 base; J trimming: 0 bases; junction bases outside the gene matches: 7. DNA for the CDR3: TGTGCCAGCAGCTTAGGGACAGGGCCCCTGTACCAAGAGACCCAGTACTTC. Translated, it gives CASSLGTGPLYQETQYF.

This clonotype was recorded at least ten times. CDR3 DNA sequence: TGTGCCAGCAGTGAAAACAGTTATCAAGAGACCCAGTACTTC. Encoded protein: CASSENSYQETQYF. This rearrangement joins TRBV6-1 to TRBJ2-5; D uncertain. Germline loops: CDR1 MNHNS, CDR2 SASEGT. The V and J ends lost 2 bases and 2 bases respectively, with 9 bases between them. CDR3 length: 14 residues.

The table lists this clonotype with a count of one. This chain links TRBV7-9 with TRBJ2-5; D is possibly TRBD1 or TRBD2 (5 bases each). With 2 bases removed from V and 7 bases from J, the gap between germline ends came to 11 bases. This CDR3 contains 13 residues. Germline CDR1 SEHNR, CDR2 FQNEAQ (reference sequence). The CDR3 spells CASSLSFGGTQYF. The CDR3 region has the DNA TGTGCCAGCAGCTTAAGCTTTGGGGGGACCCAGTACTTC.

This chain connects TRBV18 to TRBJ1-1; weak D call: TRBD1 (6 bases). V was pared by 4 bases and J by 2 bases, with 14 bases between. CDR3 length equals 15 residues. The germline V gene has CDR1 KGHSH and CDR2 LQKENI. The CDR3, as DNA: TGTGCCAGCTCACTCTCGGACAGCATTAACACTGAAGCTTTCTTT. Protein product: CASSLSDSINTEAFF.

The V call is TRBV2, the J call TRBJ1-1; 7 nucleotides align to TRBD1. The CDR3 is made up of 13 amino acids. J gave up 1 base and V 8 bases, and 4 bases lay outside the gene matches. The germline gives CDR1 SNHLY, CDR2 FYNNEI. In nucleotides, the CDR3 is TGTGCCAGCCACGACAGGGAGAACACTGAAGCTTTCTTT. As protein: CASHDRENTEAFF.

This rearrangement joins TRBV25-1 to TRBJ2-1; 7 positions agree with TRBD1. Trimming took 3 bases from V and 8 from J; bases not matched to a gene: 10. The CDR3 extends over 15 amino acids. The V gene's germline CDR1 is MGHDK and CDR2 SYGVNS. The CDR3 reads CASSDPTGRWDEQFF. As DNA, the CDR3 is TGTGCCAGCAGTGACCCGACAGGGCGCTGGGATGAGCAGTTCTTC. The variable domain in full, with the rest retrieved from reference TRBV25-1 and TRBJ2-1, is EADIYQTPRYLVIGTGKKITLECSQTMGHDKMYWYQQDPGMELHLIHYSYGVNSTEKGDLSSESTVSRIRTEHFPLTLESARPSHTSQYLCASSDPTGRWDEQFFGPGTRLTVL.

This clonotype was seen many times. V is TRBV3-1 and J is TRBJ2-3; D call uncertain. The CDR3 length is 14 residues. Germline CDR1 LGHDT, CDR2 YNNKEL (reference sequence). Between the trimmed V and J ends, which lost 2 bases and 0 bases, there was a span of 6 bases. This CDR3 is CASSQTASTDTQYF. CDR3 DNA: TGTGCCAGCAGCCAAACCGCTAGCACAGATACGCAGTATTTT.

Ten or more counts support this clonotype. J is TRBJ2-7 and V is TRBV28; D may be TRBD2 (6 bases). CDR1 is MDHEN, CDR2 SYDVKM, per germline. Deletions cut 6 bases from V and 0 bases from J, with 15 bases between. The CDR3 is made up of 15 amino acids. In DNA form, the CDR3 reads TGTGCCAGCAGCCCTTCCGCGGGGTTCTCCTACGAGCAGTACTTC. As protein: CASSPSAGFSYEQYF.

At least ten counts were recorded for this clonotype. The rearrangement uses TRBV5-1 and TRBJ1-1, with D uncertain. Germline V lookup: CDR1 SGHRS, CDR2 YFSETQ. The CDR3 consists of 16 residues. V was cut by 0 bases and J by 0 bases, with 12 bases left in between. CDR3 region: CASSLEHPGLNTEAFF. CDR3 DNA sequence: TGCGCCAGCAGCTTGGAACACCCGGGCTTGAACACTGAAGCTTTCTTT.

The sample holds many counts of this clonotype. The chain has TRBV2 and TRBJ2-7; possibly TRBD2 for D (6 bases). CDR1 and CDR2 (germline): SNHLY, FYNNEI. V lost 8 bases, J lost 0 bases, and 17 bases lay in between. The CDR3 runs to 15 residues. The CDR3 DNA is TGTGCCAGCGGGGAACTAGCTCTGGTCTCCTACGAGCAGTACTTC. As protein: CASGELALVSYEQYF.

The chain carries TRBV5-6 and TRBJ1-3, with 8 nucleotides matching TRBD1. Germline lookup yields CDR1 SGHDT and CDR2 YYEEEE. The CDR3 covers 16 residues. V was clipped by 0 bases and J by 0 bases; unmatched bases: 2. CDR3 coding DNA: TGTGCCAGCAGCTTGGACAGGGGGAGCTCTGGAAACACCATATATTTT. It encodes CASSLDRGSSGNTIYF.

On this clonotype itself: At one of its ends the junction is not consistent with the germline gene, which may arise from a read error. The rearrangement joins TRBV20-1 to TRBJ2-3, with 10 bases fitting TRBD2. Germline V gives CDR1 DFQATT, CDR2 SNEGSKA (reference sequence). The CDR3 spans 15 residues. The CDR3: CCARVSGGALDTQYF. The DNA of the CDR3 is TGCTGTGCTAGAGTGAGCGGGGGGGCCTTAGATACGCAGTATTTT.

This clonotype was detected ten times or more. V usage is TRBV3-1 and J usage is TRBJ2-5; D gene uncertain. The germline CDR1 and CDR2 sequences are LGHDT and YNNKEL (reference sequence). Trimming removed 2 bases at V and 2 bases at J, with 3 bases between. The CDR3 extends over 12 amino acids. CDR3 protein: CASSQRQETQYF. CDR3 nucleotides: TGTGCCAGCAGCCAAAGACAAGAGACCCAGTACTTC.

This clonotype came up many times. The J gene is TRBJ2-3, the V gene TRBV10-1, with D possibly being TRBD1 (6 bases). The CDR3 has 13 residues. V dropped 4 bases and J dropped 7 bases, with 12 bases sitting between them. The germline CDR1 and CDR2 sequences are WNHNN and SYGVQD (reference sequence). The DNA of the CDR3 is TGCGCCAGCAGTGTGAGCAGGGGAAATACGCAGTATTTT. It is translated as CASSVSRGNTQYF.